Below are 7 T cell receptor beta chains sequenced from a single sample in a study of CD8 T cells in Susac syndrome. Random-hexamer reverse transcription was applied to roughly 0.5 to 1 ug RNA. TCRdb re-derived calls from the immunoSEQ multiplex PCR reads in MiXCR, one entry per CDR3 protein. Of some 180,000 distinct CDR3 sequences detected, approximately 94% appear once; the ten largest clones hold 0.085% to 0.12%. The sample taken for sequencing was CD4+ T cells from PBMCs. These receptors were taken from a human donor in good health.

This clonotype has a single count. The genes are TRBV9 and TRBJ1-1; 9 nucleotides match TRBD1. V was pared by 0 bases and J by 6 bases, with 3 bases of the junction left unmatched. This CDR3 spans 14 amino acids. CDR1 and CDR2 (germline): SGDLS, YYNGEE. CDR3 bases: TGTGCCAGCAGCGTAGGGGACAGGGTTGCTGAAGCTTTCTTT. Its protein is CASSVGDRVAEAFF.

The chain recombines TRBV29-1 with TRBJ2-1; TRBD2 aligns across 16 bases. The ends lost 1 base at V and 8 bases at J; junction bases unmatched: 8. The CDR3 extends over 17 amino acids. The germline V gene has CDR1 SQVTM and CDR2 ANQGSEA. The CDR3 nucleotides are TGCAGCGTTGAAGGCGGGACTAGCGGGAGGGTTATCGATGAGCAGTTCTTC. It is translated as CSVEGGTSGRVIDEQFF.

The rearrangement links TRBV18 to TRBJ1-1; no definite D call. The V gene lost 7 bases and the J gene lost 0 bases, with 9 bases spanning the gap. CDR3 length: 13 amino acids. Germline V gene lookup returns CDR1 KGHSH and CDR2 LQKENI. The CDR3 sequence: CASLRTVNTEAFF. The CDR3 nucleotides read TGTGCCAGCTTGCGGACGGTGAACACTGAAGCTTTCTTT.

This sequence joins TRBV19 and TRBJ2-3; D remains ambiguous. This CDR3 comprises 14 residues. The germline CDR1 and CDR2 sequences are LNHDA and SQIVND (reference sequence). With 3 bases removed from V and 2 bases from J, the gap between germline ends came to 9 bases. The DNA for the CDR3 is TGTGCCAGTAGTATTTTCGAACTCACAGATACGCAGTATTTT. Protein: CASSIFELTDTQYF.

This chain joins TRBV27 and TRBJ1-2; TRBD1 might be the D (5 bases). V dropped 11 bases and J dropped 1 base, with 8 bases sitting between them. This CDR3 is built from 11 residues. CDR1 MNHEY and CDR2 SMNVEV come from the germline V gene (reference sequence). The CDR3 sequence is CALGVNYGYTF. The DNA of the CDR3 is TGTGCCCTGGGGGTTAACTATGGCTACACCTTC.

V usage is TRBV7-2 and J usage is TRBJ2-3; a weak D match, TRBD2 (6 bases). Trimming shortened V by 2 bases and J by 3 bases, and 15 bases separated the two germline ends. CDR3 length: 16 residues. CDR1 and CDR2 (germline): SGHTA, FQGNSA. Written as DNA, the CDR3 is TGTGCCAGCAGCTTACAAACGGGAGACCGGACAGATACGCAGTATTTT. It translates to CASSLQTGDRTDTQYF.

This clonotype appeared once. CDR3 bases: TGCGCCAGCAGCCAAGCCCAGGGGTATGGCTACACCTTC. Residues: CASSQAQGYGYTF. The chain links TRBV4-1 to TRBJ1-2; D might be TRBD1 (6 bases). CDR3 length: 13 residues. CDR1 is MGHRA, CDR2 YSYEKL, per germline. With 1 base removed from V and 5 bases from J, the gap between germline ends came to 8 bases.